The 20 T cell receptor beta chains below come from one sample, sequenced in a study of human T cells and chemical hapten exposure (dated by TCRdb to the early 2020s). Receptor amplification or capture employed RACE. Sequenced on a NextSeq 500. TCRdb cleaned the public reads at Q25 with fastp, built clones with MiXCR and kept in-frame beta chains. Rows are combined by CDR3 protein, so each entry shows the most common genes and DNA. The sample records 45,000 to 60,000 distinct CDR3 sequences, 9.3% of which are singletons. Roughly 13% of the sample is taken by the ten largest. The intended sense of this specimen's time point label: patch test 1, 2 weeks after DPC sensitization. What the treatment or condition label conveys for this sample: therapeutic diphenylcyclopropenone sensitization with weekly scalp DPC. This specimen consisted of whole blood, obtained in connection with sensitization to the hapten diphenylcyclopropenone (DPC). These receptors originate from a woman between 40 and 55 years old with alopecia areata. Some clones in this sample may be carry-over from other donors' samples.

In its sample, this clonotype was seen many times. This sequence joins TRBV7-9 and TRBJ1-1; unclear D gene. V shed 3 bases and J shed 8 bases, with 10 bases lying between them. Germline CDR1 and CDR2: SEHNR and FQNEAQ (reference sequence). This CDR3 contains 12 residues. The CDR3 DNA reads as TGTGCCAGCAGCTTTTTTGCGGGGGAAGCTTTCTTT. As protein: CASSFFAGEAFF.

V gene TRBV18 combines with J gene TRBJ1-3; D unclear. Trimming pared 2 bases from V and 0 bases from J, leaving 14 bases between. The CDR3 covers 17 residues. In germline, CDR1 is KGHSH, CDR2 LQKENI. The CDR3 coding sequence is TGTGCCAGCTCACCAAACCTTCACGGCGTCTCTGGAAACACCATATATTTT. This sequence encodes CASSPNLHGVSGNTIYF.

This clonotype has ten or more counts. CDR3 sequence (DNA): TGTGCCAGCAGTTATGGGGGACAGAGAAACACCATATATTTT. It specifies CASSYGGQRNTIYF. This chain links TRBV6-6 with TRBJ1-3, with 7 bases matching TRBD1. The CDR3 is 14 residues long. Germline-derived CDR1 and CDR2 are MNHNY and SVGAGI (reference sequence). V shed 3 bases and J 5 bases; nucleotides not matched to a gene: 4.

This clonotype was picked up many times. The rearrangement uses TRBV28 and TRBJ2-7, with D maybe TRBD1 (6 bases). The CDR3 has 16 amino acids. V lost 4 bases, J lost 2 bases, and 18 bases lay in between. Germline CDR1 MDHEN, CDR2 SYDVKM. Written as DNA, the CDR3 is TGTGCCAGCAGTTCCCCACATGACAGGTCCCCCTACGAGCAGTACTTC. The encoded protein is CASSSPHDRSPYEQYF.

This clonotype has a handful of counts. The J gene is TRBJ2-5, the V gene TRBV28; D uncertain. The V end was cut by 10 bases, the J end by 0 bases, with 6 bases between. CDR3 length: 11 amino acids. Germline V gene data show CDR1 as MDHEN and CDR2 as SYDVKM. The CDR3 loop reads CATTYQETQYF. CDR3 in DNA: TGTGCCACTACGTACCAAGAGACCCAGTACTTC.

This clonotype came up a few times. The chain couples TRBV7-2 to TRBJ2-3, with D unresolved. Germline loops: CDR1 SGHTA, CDR2 FQGNSA. The V end was cut by 5 bases, the J end by 2 bases, with 11 bases between. This CDR3 spans 14 amino acids. The CDR3 reads CASSEMIITDTQYF. CDR3 coding DNA: TGTGCCAGCAGCGAAATGATTATCACAGATACGCAGTATTTT.

This clonotype was counted a few times. The V call is TRBV7-8, the J call TRBJ1-1; D gene ambiguous. V was shortened by 5 bases and J by 1 base, with 5 bases between the two germline ends. The germline gives CDR1 SGHVS, CDR2 FQNEAQ. The CDR3 loop spans 12 amino acids. The CDR3 nucleotides read TGTGCCAGCAGCGAACCGAACACTGAAGCTTTCTTT. It specifies CASSEPNTEAFF. Full variable domain (missing parts from reference TRBV7-8 and TRBJ1-1): GAGVSQSPRYKVAKRGQDVALRCDPISGHVSLFWYQQALGQGPEFLTYFQNEAQLDKSGLPSDRFFAERPEGSVSTLKIQRTQQEDSAVYLCASSEPNTEAFFGQGTRLTVV.

This clonotype has just a few counts. The chain combines TRBV12-3 or TRBV12-4 with TRBJ1-3; D is undetermined. V shed 3 bases and J shed 5 bases, with 5 bases lying between them. This CDR3 has 12 residues. The CDR3 is CASSFGRNTIYF. CDR3 coding DNA: TGTGCCAGCAGTTTCGGGAGAAACACCATATATTTT.

This clonotype was detected only a few times. The chain employs TRBV6-2 or TRBV6-3 and TRBJ2-7; TRBD1 matches at 9 bases. Trimming took 4 bases from V and 3 from J; bases not matched to a gene: 1. This CDR3 has 13 residues. CDR1 and CDR2 from the germline V gene are MNHEY and SVGEGT. The chain's CDR3 is CASSSDRGYEQYF. The CDR3 region has the DNA TGTGCCAGCAGTTCGGACAGGGGCTACGAGCAGTACTTC.

This clonotype was observed many times. V is TRBV2 and J is TRBJ2-7; D is perhaps TRBD1 (6 bases). The CDR3 runs to 12 residues. Trimming pared 9 bases from V and 0 bases from J, leaving 9 bases between. CDR1 and CDR2 (germline): SNHLY, FYNNEI. The CDR3 DNA reads TGTGCCAGTCGGGACACCTCCTACGAGCAGTACTTC. As protein: CASRDTSYEQYF.

This clonotype was observed many times. This chain uses TRBV9 with TRBJ1-1; TRBD1 might be the D (6 bases). The germline V gene encodes CDR1 SGDLS and CDR2 YYNGEE. CDR3 length: 13 residues. Trimming left V 0 bases short and J 4 bases short, with 7 bases between. CDR3 coding DNA: TGTGCCAGCAGCGTAGTGGGGGCCACTGAAGCTTTCTTT. This gives the protein CASSVVGATEAFF. Supplemented by reference TRBV9 and TRBJ1-1, the full variable domain reads DSGVTQTPKHLITATGQRVTLRCSPRSGDLSVYWYQQSLDQGLQFLIQYYNGEERAKGNILERFSAQQFPDLHSELNLSSLELGDSALYFCASSVVGATEAFFGQGTRLTVV.

This clonotype showed up many times. The V and J genes are TRBV4-3 and TRBJ2-3; TRBD2 might be the D (5 bases). The CDR3 is 16 amino acids. Trimming took 0 bases from V and 4 from J, leaving 14 bases between them. Germline V gene lookup returns CDR1 LGHNA and CDR2 YSLEER. CDR3 in DNA: TGCGCCAGCAGCCAAGATCGAGGGTTTAGGGCAGATACGCAGTATTTT. Its translation is CASSQDRGFRADTQYF.

In this sample, this clonotype turned up many times. The J gene is TRBJ2-2, the V gene TRBV30; D perhaps matches TRBD2 (6 bases). Trimming removed 3 bases at V and 6 bases at J, with 14 bases between. Looked up from germline, CDR1 is GTSNPN and CDR2 is SVGIG (reference sequence). The CDR3 runs to 14 residues. The chain's CDR3 is CAWRGVGEAGELFF. CDR3 bases: TGTGCCTGGAGGGGTGTTGGGGAGGCCGGGGAGCTGTTTTTT. The full variable domain, its missing parts supplied by reference TRBV30 and TRBJ2-2, is SQTIHQWPATLVQPVGSPLSLECTVEGTSNPNLYWYRQAAGRGLQLLFYSVGIGQISSEVPQNLSASRPQDRQFILSSKKLLLSDSGFYLCAWRGVGEAGELFFGEGSRLTVL.

This clonotype was counted at least ten times. The chain employs TRBV7-2 and TRBJ2-3; TRBD1 is a possible D gene (6 bases). The CDR3 has 16 residues. V lost 7 bases to trimming and J lost 0 bases, with 17 bases between them. CDR1 SGHTA and CDR2 FQGNSA come from the germline V gene. In DNA, the CDR3 is TGTGCCAGCACCCGCCGAGGGGGATCTAGCACAGATACGCAGTATTTT. Its protein is CASTRRGGSSTDTQYF.

This clonotype was counted at least ten times. V is TRBV20-1 and J is TRBJ2-2; D gene uncertain. Germline CDR1 and CDR2: DFQATT and SNEGSKA (reference sequence). The CDR3 consists of 11 residues. V was cut by 3 bases and J by 5 bases, with 4 bases left in between. The CDR3 nucleotides read TGCAGTGCTAGGGGGACCGGGGAGCTGTTTTTT. Protein sequence: CSARGTGELFF.

The gene calls are TRBV5-1 and TRBJ1-1; a weak D match, TRBD1 (5 bases). Germline CDR1 and CDR2: SGHRS and YFSETQ. Trimming cost V 2 bases and J 11 bases, with 19 bases left between them. The CDR3 covers 14 residues. The CDR3 coding sequence is TGCGCCAGCAGCTTTGACCAGAACAGGTTCGAGGCTTTCTTT. This translates into CASSFDQNRFEAFF. The full variable domain, its missing parts supplied by reference TRBV5-1 and TRBJ1-1, is KAGVTQTPRYLIKTRGQQVTLSCSPISGHRSVSWYQQTPGQGLQFLFEYFSETQRNKGNFPGRFSGRQFSNSRSEMNVSTLELGDSALYLCASSFDQNRFEAFFGQGTRLTVV.

The J gene is TRBJ1-3, the V gene TRBV5-1; D unclear. This CDR3 is built from 13 residues. The germline V and J ends were trimmed by 0 bases and 4 bases, with 5 bases remaining between them. The germline V gene encodes CDR1 SGHRS and CDR2 YFSETQ. The CDR3 nucleotides read TGCGCCAGCAGCTTGGACGGCGGAAACACCATATATTTT. It encodes CASSLDGGNTIYF.

This clonotype showed up many times. The CDR3 bases are TGTGCCAGCAGCACGGGTGGATTGGGGGAGCAGTACTTC. Translated, it gives CASSTGGLGEQYF. This chain joins TRBV5-4 and TRBJ2-7; no clear D gene. This CDR3 is built from 13 residues. V gave up 4 bases and J gave up 7 bases, with 15 bases separating them. Germline CDR1 reads SGHNT; CDR2 reads YYREEE (reference sequence).

This clonotype has a count of ten or more. The V and J genes are TRBV12-3 or TRBV12-4 and TRBJ2-1, with D possibly being TRBD1 (5 bases). The CDR3 consists of 12 residues. The V end lost 3 bases, the J end lost 7 bases, and 7 bases lay between the germline ends. The DNA for the CDR3 is TGTGCCAGCAGTTTTGGGGCAAATGAGCAGTTCTTC. This sequence encodes CASSFGANEQFF.

Ten or more counts support this clonotype. The chain combines TRBV7-3 with TRBJ2-2, with 8 bases aligning to TRBD2. This CDR3 is built from 15 residues. Germline assignment: CDR1 SGHTA and CDR2 FQGTGA. Trimming cost V 5 bases and J 3 bases; bases outside gene matches: 5. CDR3 protein: CASSPGGAHTGELFF. The CDR3 region has the DNA TGTGCCAGCAGCCCCGGGGGGGCCCACACCGGGGAGCTGTTTTTT.